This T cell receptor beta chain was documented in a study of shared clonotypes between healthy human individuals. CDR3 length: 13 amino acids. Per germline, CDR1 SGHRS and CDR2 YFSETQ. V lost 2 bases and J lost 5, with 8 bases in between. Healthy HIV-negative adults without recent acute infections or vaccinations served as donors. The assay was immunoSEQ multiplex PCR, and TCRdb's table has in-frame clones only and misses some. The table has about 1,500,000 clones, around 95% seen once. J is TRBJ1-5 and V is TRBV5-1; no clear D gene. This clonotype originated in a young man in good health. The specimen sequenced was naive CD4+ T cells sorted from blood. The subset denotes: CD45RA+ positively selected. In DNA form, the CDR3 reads TGCGCCAGCAGCTTAACGTACGATCAGCCCCAGCATTTT. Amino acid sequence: CASSLTYDQPQHF.